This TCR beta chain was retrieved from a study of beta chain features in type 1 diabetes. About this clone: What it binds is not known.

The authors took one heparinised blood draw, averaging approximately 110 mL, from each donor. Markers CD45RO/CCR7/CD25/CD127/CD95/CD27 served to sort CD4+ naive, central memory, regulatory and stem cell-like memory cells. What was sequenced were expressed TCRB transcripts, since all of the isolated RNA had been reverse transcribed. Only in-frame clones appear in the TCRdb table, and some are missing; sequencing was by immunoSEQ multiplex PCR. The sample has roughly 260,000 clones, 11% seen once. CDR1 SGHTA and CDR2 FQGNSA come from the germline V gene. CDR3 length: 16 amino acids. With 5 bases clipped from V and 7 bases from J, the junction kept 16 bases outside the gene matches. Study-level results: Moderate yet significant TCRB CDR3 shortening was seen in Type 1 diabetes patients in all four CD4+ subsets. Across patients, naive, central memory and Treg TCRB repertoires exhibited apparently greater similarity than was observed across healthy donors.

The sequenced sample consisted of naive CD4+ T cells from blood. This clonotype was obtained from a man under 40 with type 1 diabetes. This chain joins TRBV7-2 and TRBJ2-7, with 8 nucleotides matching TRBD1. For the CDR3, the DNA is TGTGCCAGCAGCCGAAAAGGGACAGGAACCCTTGGAGAGCAGTACTTC. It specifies CASSRKGTGTLGEQYF.